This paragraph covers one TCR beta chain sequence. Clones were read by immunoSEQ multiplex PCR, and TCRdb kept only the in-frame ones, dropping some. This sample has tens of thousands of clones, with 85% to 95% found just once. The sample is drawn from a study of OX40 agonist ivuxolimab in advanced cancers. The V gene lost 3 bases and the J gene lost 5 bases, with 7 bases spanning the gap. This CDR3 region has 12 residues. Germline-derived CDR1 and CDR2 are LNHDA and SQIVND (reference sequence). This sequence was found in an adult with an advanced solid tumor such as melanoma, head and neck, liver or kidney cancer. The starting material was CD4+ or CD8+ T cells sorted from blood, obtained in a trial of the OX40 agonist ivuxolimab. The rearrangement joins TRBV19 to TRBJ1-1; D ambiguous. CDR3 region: CASSMGSTEAFF. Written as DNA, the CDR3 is TGTGCCAGTAGTATGGGGAGTACTGAAGCTTTCTTT. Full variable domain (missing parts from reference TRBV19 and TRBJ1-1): DGGITQSPKYLFRKEGQNVTLSCEQNLNHDAMYWYRQDPGQGLRLIYYSQIVNDFQKGDIAEGYSVSREKKESFPLTVTSAQKNPTAFYLCASSMGSTEAFFGQGTRLTVV.